Listed below are T cell receptor beta chains from one sample, sequenced in a study of T cell responses to AZD1222 COVID-19 vaccine. Clones were sequenced by immunoSEQ multiplex PCR, and TCRdb holds only the in-frame ones, with some missing. The table lists about 160,000 clones, about 88% of them singletons. Sequenced here: peripheral blood, sampled on day 0 of AZD1222 vaccination. The receptors derive from an adult in good health. CDR3s include the opening cysteine and the closing phenylalanine or tryptophan. D genes are given only for firm matches. Expanded clones get a size class; other rows say once, few or many, or leave the size out.

clone_size j_call d_call v_call cdr3_aa cdr3_nt
- TRBJ2-1 - TRBV5-1 CASSLRESGSSSYNEQFF TGCGCCAGCAGCTTGAGAGAGAGCGGGTCAAGCTCCTACAATGAGCAGTTCTTC
- TRBJ1-2 - TRBV5-1 CASSSIQAGVYTF TGCGCCAGCAGCTCGATACAGGCTGGCGTCTACACCTTC
- TRBJ1-2 - TRBV30 CAWSVLRRWDQGYTF TGTGCCTGGAGTGTACTACGTCGGTGGGATCAAGGCTACACCTTC
- TRBJ1-1 - TRBV18 CASSPRRGERNTEAFF TGTGCCAGCTCACCACGGAGGGGGGAAAGGAACACTGAAGCTTTCTTT
- TRBJ2-1 - TRBV4-2 CASSQAGQGKGEQFF TGTGCCAGCAGCCAAGCGGGGCAGGGTAAGGGTGAGCAGTTCTTC
- TRBJ2-2 - TRBV6-5 CASSRGGGRTGELFF TGTGCCAGCAGCCGAGGTGGGGGGCGCACCGGGGAGCTGTTTTTT
few TRBJ2-2 TRBD1 TRBV7-3 CASSPGTGGPGELFF TGTGCCAGCAGCCCCGGGACAGGGGGGCCCGGGGAGCTGTTTTTT
- TRBJ2-3 TRBD2 TRBV3-1/TRBV3-2 CASSSSSGRSTDTQYF TGTGCCAGCAGCTCATCTAGCGGGAGATCCACAGATACGCAGTATTTT
- TRBJ1-1 TRBD1 TRBV9 CASSKENRGRTEAFF TGTGCCAGCAGCAAGGAAAACAGGGGACGCACTGAAGCTTTCTTT
- TRBJ2-3 TRBD1 TRBV7-3 CASSSGTGTDTQYF TGTGCCAGCAGCTCCGGGACAGGGACAGATACGCAGTATTTT
- TRBJ2-7 - TRBV3-1/TRBV3-2 CASSQSIYEQYF TGTGCCAGCAGCCAATCTATTTACGAGCAGTACTTC
few TRBJ2-7 - TRBV14 CASSPGSGLHEQYF TGTGCCAGCAGCCCCGGGAGCGGGTTACACGAGCAGTACTTC
- TRBJ2-7 TRBD2 TRBV7-3 CASSPGLAGGSGEQYF TGTGCCAGCAGCCCAGGACTAGCGGGAGGTTCGGGGGAGCAGTACTTC
- TRBJ2-3 TRBD2 TRBV5-5 CASSLRLADVGTQYF TGTGCCAGCAGCTTGAGACTAGCGGATGTGGGTACGCAGTATTTT
- TRBJ1-1 - TRBV27 CASSPRWGTEAFF TGTGCCAGCAGTCCACGGTGGGGCACTGAAGCTTTCTTT
- TRBJ1-1 TRBD1 TRBV29-1 CSAPTGTGGVGAEAFF TGCAGCGCCCCAACCGGGACAGGGGGCGTAGGTGCTGAAGCTTTCTTT
once TRBJ2-7 - TRBV10-3 CAISARTLSYEQYF TGTGCCATCAGTGCCAGGACGCTCTCCTACGAGCAGTACTTC
medium-sized TRBJ2-1 - TRBV10-1 CASSEGLNSYNEQFF TGCGCCAGCAGTGAGGGACTAAATTCCTACAATGAGCAGTTCTTC
- TRBJ2-5 TRBD1 TRBV5-4 CASSRGQVETQYF TGTGCCAGCAGCAGGGGACAGGTAGAGACCCAGTACTTC
- TRBJ1-3 TRBD1 TRBV15 CATSQGGSGNTIYF TGTGCCACCAGCCAGGGGGGCTCTGGAAACACCATATATTTT
- TRBJ2-7 TRBD2 TRBV18 CASSPASGRAYEQYF TGTGCCAGCTCACCGGCTAGCGGGAGGGCTTACGAGCAGTACTTC
- TRBJ2-1 - TRBV15 CATSKQANNEQFF TGTGCCACCAGTAAACAGGCTAACAATGAGCAGTTCTTC
- TRBJ2-7 TRBD2 TRBV6-5 CASSRDGLAGQEQYF TGTGCCAGCAGTCGCGACGGGCTAGCGGGACAAGAGCAGTACTTC
- TRBJ1-3 - TRBV12-3/TRBV12-4 CASSLGNTIYF TGTGCCAGCAGCCTAGGAAACACCATATATTTT
- TRBJ1-5 - TRBV24-1 CATSDPSAGTRPQHF TGTGCCACCAGTGATCCGTCGGCGGGGACGAGGCCCCAGCATTTT
few TRBJ2-3 TRBD2 TRBV28 CAASGSEIDTQYF TGTGCCGCTAGCGGGAGTGAGATAGATACGCAGTATTTT
- TRBJ2-5 - TRBV2 CASSGTIPVETQYF TGTGCCAGCAGTGGGACTATTCCGGTCGAGACCCAGTACTTC
- TRBJ1-2 - TRBV7-2 CASSSIPGSDYGYTF TGTGCCAGCAGCTCTATACCTGGTTCGGACTATGGCTACACCTTC
- TRBJ2-7 - TRBV7-9 CASSLAGPKERYEQYF TGTGCCAGCAGCTTAGCCGGCCCCAAGGAGCGTTACGAGCAGTACTTC
- TRBJ1-4 TRBD1 TRBV4-1 CASSRTGGDEKLFF TGCGCCAGCAGCCGGACAGGGGGCGATGAAAAACTGTTTTTT
- TRBJ1-6 - TRBV5-1 CASSLGGQGNSPLHF TGCGCCAGCAGCTTGGGGGGGCAGGGTAATTCACCCCTCCACTTT
- TRBJ2-1 TRBD2 TRBV28 CASTPSFSGRLVEQFF TGTGCCAGCACCCCCTCCTTTAGCGGGAGATTGGTTGAGCAGTTCTTC
- TRBJ2-3 - TRBV29-1 CSVDGGTDTQYF TGCAGCGTTGATGGCGGGACAGATACGCAGTATTTT